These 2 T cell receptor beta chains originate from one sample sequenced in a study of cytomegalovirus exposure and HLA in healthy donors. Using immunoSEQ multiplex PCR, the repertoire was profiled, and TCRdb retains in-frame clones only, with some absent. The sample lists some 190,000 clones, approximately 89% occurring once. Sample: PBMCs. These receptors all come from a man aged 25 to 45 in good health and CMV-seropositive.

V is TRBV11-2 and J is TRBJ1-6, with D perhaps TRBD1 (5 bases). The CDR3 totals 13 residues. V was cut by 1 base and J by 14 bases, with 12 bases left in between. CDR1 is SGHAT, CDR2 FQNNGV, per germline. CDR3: CASSLGEGTALHF. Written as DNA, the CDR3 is TGTGCCAGCAGCTTAGGGGAAGGGACGGCCCTCCACTTT.

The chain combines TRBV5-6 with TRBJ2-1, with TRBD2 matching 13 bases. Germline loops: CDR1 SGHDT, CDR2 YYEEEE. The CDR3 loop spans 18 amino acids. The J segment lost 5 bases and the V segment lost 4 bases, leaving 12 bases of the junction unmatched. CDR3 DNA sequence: TGTGCCAGCAGCCTAGGGACTAGCGGGAACTTTCCGAACAATGAGCAGTTCTTC. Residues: CASSLGTSGNFPNNEQFF.